This TCR beta chain was captured in a study of T cells in Graves' hyperthyroidism and ophthalmopathy. Study background: It was at initial diagnosis, before any treatment, that peripheral blood was collected.

This clonotype was detected many times. Clinical Activity Scores of at least 3, NOSPECS grades of at least 4 and durations under 3 months characterized ophthalmopathy patients. Orbital computed tomography and thyroid ultrasound, together with serum TRAb and thyroxine and clinical symptoms, were used for diagnoses. It was 8.5 to 10 ml of fresh peripheral blood that supplied the PBMCs. RNA transcripts provided the source from which TCR beta CDR3 regions were amplified. In the first-round RT-PCR of the TCR CDR3, the HTBI primer set was used. MiXCR, applied by TCRdb to the multiplex PCR reads, yields one record per CDR3 protein. The table includes roughly 250,000 distinct CDR3 sequences, approximately 23% detected once. Trimming removed 6 bases from V and 4 bases from J; junction bases left unmatched: 11. The CDR3 runs to 16 residues. Germline assignment: CDR1 DFQATT and CDR2 SNEGSKA (reference sequence).

The sequencing sample was made of blood. The rearrangement uses TRBV20-1 and TRBJ2-3; the match to TRBD2 covers 12 bases. This TCR derives from a man aged 30 to 45 with Graves' ophthalmopathy. CDR3 sequence: CSAQGASGRAADTQYF. CDR3 nucleotides: TGCAGTGCCCAGGGGGCTAGCGGGAGGGCGGCAGATACGCAGTATTTT.